This entry lists 15 T cell receptor beta chains sequenced from one sample in a study of blood T cell repertoires in COVID-19. Clones were sequenced by immunoSEQ multiplex PCR, and TCRdb holds only the in-frame ones, with some missing. The table records some 140,000 clones, around three quarters of them present only once. What was sequenced was peripheral blood. The source of these receptors is a man between 60 and 70 years old with acute or convalescent COVID-19.

The genes are TRBV4-1 and TRBJ2-7; D gene uncertain. V lost 2 bases and J lost 7, with 9 bases in between. Per the germline V gene, CDR1 is MGHRA and CDR2 is YSYEKL. The CDR3 sequence is 12 residues long. The CDR3 is CASSQSSGEQYF. In DNA, the CDR3 is TGCGCCAGCAGCCAAAGCTCTGGTGAGCAGTACTTC.

This clone was detected ten times or more. V usage is TRBV2 and J usage is TRBJ2-6, with 11 bases identical to TRBD1. The CDR3 contains 16 residues. CDR1 and CDR2 (germline): SNHLY, FYNNEI. V dropped 6 bases and J dropped 0; count of bases not matched to a gene: 1. The DNA for the CDR3 is TGTGCCAGCAGGGGACAGGGGGGCTCTGGGGCCAACGTCCTGACTTTC. Protein: CASRGQGGSGANVLTF. The whole variable domain, filled in from reference TRBV2 and TRBJ2-6, reads EPEVTQTPSHQVTQMGQEVILRCVPISNHLYFYWYRQILGQKVEFLVSFYNNEISEKSEIFDDQFSVERPDGSNFTLKIRSTKLEDSAMYFCASRGQGGSGANVLTFGAGSRLTVL.

The gene calls are TRBV23-1 and TRBJ1-2; D remains unclear. TRBV23-1 is placed among ORFs of uncertain function. This CDR3 is built from 18 residues. V was pared by 1 base and J by 1 base, with 19 bases between. CDR3: CASSQLHPPGKDNYGYTF. In DNA, the CDR3 is TGCGCCAGCAGTCAATTGCACCCCCCGGGGAAGGATAACTATGGCTACACCTTC.

The gene calls are TRBV4-2 and TRBJ2-7; TRBD2 might be the D (5 bases). Germline assignment: CDR1 LGHNA and CDR2 YNFKEQ. V lost 1 base to trimming and J lost 5 bases, with 9 bases between them. This CDR3 comprises 13 residues. The CDR3 reads CASSQGSGNEQYF. The CDR3 bases are TGTGCCAGCAGCCAAGGATCCGGGAACGAGCAGTACTTC.

This clone was seen ten or more times. V usage is TRBV18 and J usage is TRBJ1-1; D is unclear. The CDR3 has 15 amino acids. V was shortened by 3 bases and J by 2 bases, with 13 bases between the two germline ends. Germline V CDR1 and CDR2: KGHSH, LQKENI. The CDR3 coding sequence is TGTGCCAGCTCACCGTTAGGTCAGGCAAACACTGAAGCTTTCTTT. This sequence encodes CASSPLGQANTEAFF.

This clone was detected only a few times. The gene calls are TRBV11-2 and TRBJ2-7; D might be TRBD2 (5 bases). V was trimmed by 2 bases and J by 1 base, leaving 12 bases between them. This CDR3 is 15 amino acids long. Germline CDR1 is SGHAT and CDR2 is FQNNGV. The CDR3 nucleotides read TGTGCCAGCAGCTTAAGTAGAGGGAGTTCCTACGAGCAGTACTTC. Amino acid sequence: CASSLSRGSSYEQYF.

This chain joins TRBV6-6 and TRBJ2-3, with D perhaps TRBD1 (6 bases). Germline V CDR1 and CDR2: MNHNY, SVGAGI (reference sequence). V lost 7 bases and J 6 bases, leaving 11 bases between the germline ends. The CDR3 runs to 12 residues. The CDR3 here is CASTGTGDTQYF. In DNA form, the CDR3 reads TGTGCCAGCACAGGCACAGGGGATACGCAGTATTTT.

The gene calls are TRBV28 and TRBJ2-7; possibly TRBD2 for D (7 bases). The germline V gene has CDR1 MDHEN and CDR2 SYDVKM. CDR3 length: 15 amino acids. Between the trimmed V and J ends, which lost 7 bases and 2 bases, there was a span of 18 bases. The CDR3 DNA sequence: TGTGCCAGCACTACCATAGGGGGAGGGACCTACGAGCAGTACTTC. Protein product: CASTTIGGGTYEQYF.

The chain has TRBV5-6 and TRBJ1-6; D is perhaps TRBD1 (6 bases). The CDR3 consists of 13 residues. Trimming removed 4 bases from V and 10 bases from J, with 12 bases in between. CDR1 is SGHDT, CDR2 YYEEEE, per germline. CDR3 in DNA: TGTGCCAGCAGCGGACCAGGGGCATCACCCCTCCACTTT. It yields the protein CASSGPGASPLHF.

This chain links TRBV6-2 or TRBV6-3 with TRBJ2-7; no firm D call. CDR3 length: 12 residues. Germline CDR1 reads MNHEY; CDR2 reads SVGEGT. Deletions cut 2 bases from V and 1 base from J, with 3 bases between. CDR3 sequence (DNA): TGTGCCAGCAGTTACCCTTCCTACGAGCAGTACTTC. Amino acids: CASSYPSYEQYF.

This clone showed up just a few times. J is TRBJ2-4 and V is TRBV28; 9 nucleotides match TRBD2. The length of the CDR3 is 14 residues. Unmatched junction bases numbered 1, after V lost 1 base and J lost 6 bases. Germline loops: CDR1 MDHEN, CDR2 SYDVKM. The CDR3: CASSLSLAGNIQYF. The CDR3 coding sequence is TGTGCCAGCAGTTTATCACTAGCGGGAAACATTCAGTACTTC.

The J gene is TRBJ1-1, the V gene TRBV28, with D perhaps TRBD1 (6 bases). The germline V gene encodes CDR1 MDHEN and CDR2 SYDVKM. There are 17 residues in the CDR3. V was pared by 5 bases and J by 1 base, with 20 bases between. The CDR3 nucleotides read TGTGCCAGCAGTATCAGAGGGGGGGCCAACCGGAACACTGAAGCTTTCTTT. This translates into CASSIRGGANRNTEAFF. Drawing the rest from reference TRBV28 and TRBJ1-1, the complete variable domain is DVKVTQSSRYLVKRTGEKVFLECVQDMDHENMFWYRQDPGLGLRLIYFSYDVKMKEKGDIPEGYSVSREKKERFSLILESASTNQTSMYLCASSIRGGANRNTEAFFGQGTRLTVV.

The chain recombines TRBV6-2 or TRBV6-3 with TRBJ2-7, with 11 bases matching TRBD2. The CDR3 spans 15 residues. Per germline, CDR1 MNHEY and CDR2 SVGEGT. V lost 5 bases and J lost 4; bases outside the gene matches: 7. In DNA form, the CDR3 reads TGTGCCAGCAGTCGTACTAGCGGGAGCAATTACGAGCAGTACTTC. It translates to CASSRTSGSNYEQYF.

The chain is built from TRBV27 and TRBJ2-7, with TRBD1 matching over 9 bases. Losses at the gene ends were 5 bases for V and 5 bases for J; bases not matched to a gene: 7. This CDR3 has 14 residues. CDR1 is MNHEY and CDR2 is SMNVEV in the germline V gene (reference sequence). CDR3 loop: CASSPGTGNHEQYF. The CDR3 nucleotides read TGTGCCAGCAGTCCCGGGACAGGGAACCACGAGCAGTACTTC.

In regard to this clone: Other DNA sequences in this specimen translate into the identical CDR3. The V call is TRBV5-1, the J call TRBJ2-7; 10 bases agree with TRBD1. With 2 bases clipped from V and 3 bases from J, the junction kept 2 bases outside the gene matches. CDR3 length equals 14 residues. Germline lookup yields CDR1 SGHRS and CDR2 YFSETQ. In nucleotides, the CDR3 is TGCGCCAGCAGCTTCCGGGACAGGGGCTACGAGCAGTACTTC. Its protein is CASSFRDRGYEQYF. The variable domain in full, completed from reference TRBV5-1 and TRBJ2-7, reads KAGVTQTPRYLIKTRGQQVTLSCSPISGHRSVSWYQQTPGQGLQFLFEYFSETQRNKGNFPGRFSGRQFSNSRSEMNVSTLELGDSALYLCASSFRDRGYEQYFGPGTRLTVT.